These 9 T cell receptor beta chains were all obtained from the same sample, sequenced in a study of patients and donors after allogeneic stem cell transplantation (dated by TCRdb to between 2020 and 2021). Library preparation was by RT-PCR. TCRdb lists the instrument as NextSeq 550. The public reads were reprocessed in TCRdb via fastp at Q25 and MiXCR, keeping in-frame beta chains. Rows with a matching CDR3 protein are joined into one entry that keeps the most common DNA and genes. The sample table records about a million distinct CDR3 sequences; about a sixth of these occur just once. 6% of the sample goes to the ten largest clones. Sequenced material: blood, either unsorted or a sorted T cell fraction (not recorded which). These receptors came from a human donor who was either an allogeneic HSCT recipient or a stem cell or donor lymphocyte infusion donor (not recorded which). It is not recorded whose cells these are; they may come from a transplant donor.

Points on this clonotype: A much larger clonotype is one base distant, so this may be a read error. The chain recombines TRBV29-1 with TRBJ1-2; D is undetermined. The CDR3 length is 11 residues. CDR1 SQVTM and CDR2 ANQGSEA come from the germline V gene. V shed 3 bases and J shed 6 bases, with 8 bases lying between them. Here the CDR3 reads CSVERDHGYTF. As DNA, the CDR3 is TGCAGCGTTGAGAGAGACCATGGCTACACCTTC.

Only a few counts were recorded for this clonotype. This chain connects TRBV7-9 to TRBJ2-7; D possibly corresponds to TRBD1 (6 bases). Trimming removed 3 bases from V and 2 bases from J, with 17 bases in between. Germline V gene data show CDR1 as SEHNR and CDR2 as FQNEAQ (reference sequence). This CDR3 is 16 amino acids long. As DNA, the CDR3 is TGTGCCAGCAGCTTGTTCCGAACAGGGACCCCCTACGAGCAGTACTTC. Encoded protein: CASSLFRTGTPYEQYF. Supplemented by reference TRBV7-9 and TRBJ2-7, the full variable domain reads DTGVSQNPRHKITKRGQNVTFRCDPISEHNRLYWYRQTLGQGPEFLTYFQNEAQLEKSRLLSDRFSAERPKGSFSTLEIQRTEQGDSAMYLCASSLFRTGTPYEQYFGPGTRLTVT.

This chain links TRBV20-1 with TRBJ1-3; D is uncertain. Per germline, CDR1 DFQATT and CDR2 SNEGSKA (reference sequence). This CDR3 comprises 12 residues. V was trimmed by 3 bases and J by 3 bases, leaving 6 bases between them. CDR3 protein: CSARADGNTIYF. The DNA for the CDR3 is TGCAGTGCTAGGGCAGATGGAAACACCATATATTTT.

The chain recombines TRBV10-3 with TRBJ2-1; D call uncertain. V lost 10 bases and J 2 bases, leaving 12 bases between the germline ends. The CDR3 has 13 amino acids. Per the germline V gene, CDR1 is ENHRY and CDR2 is SYGVKD. DNA for the CDR3: TGTGCCACGAGGCGACTTCCCTACAATGAGCAGTTCTTC. This translates into CATRRLPYNEQFF.

This clonotype was seen a few times. This sequence joins TRBV6-1 and TRBJ2-3; D is unresolved. The CDR3 extends over 16 amino acids. V was pared by 2 bases and J by 0 bases, with 12 bases between. Germline V gives CDR1 MNHNS, CDR2 SASEGT. The CDR3 DNA reads as TGTGCCAGCAGTGAAAGAGCTTCTTCTAGCACAGATACGCAGTATTTT. This translates into CASSERASSSTDTQYF.

This clonotype has more than one count but fewer than ten. The chain's CDR3 is CASSTLKDEQFF. The CDR3 DNA is TGTGCCAGCAGTACCCTCAAGGATGAGCAGTTCTTC. V and J are TRBV27 and TRBJ2-1, with no clear D. The germline CDR1 and CDR2 sequences are MNHEY and SMNVEV (reference sequence). The V gene lost 5 bases and the J gene lost 8 bases, with 10 bases spanning the gap. The CDR3 totals 12 residues.

This clonotype has a count of ten or more. V is TRBV5-1 and J is TRBJ2-1; no definite D call. Deletions cut 0 bases from V and 2 bases from J, with 9 bases between. This CDR3 is built from 15 residues. Germline lookup yields CDR1 SGHRS and CDR2 YFSETQ. CDR3 in DNA: TGCGCCAGCAGCTTGGCCTCCCACACCTACAATGAGCAGTTCTTC. This gives the protein CASSLASHTYNEQFF.

The rearrangement links TRBV9 to TRBJ2-5; D unresolved. The CDR3 contains 15 residues. Trimming removed 0 bases from V and 2 bases from J, with 11 bases in between. Germline CDR1 and CDR2: SGDLS and YYNGEE. For the CDR3, the DNA is TGTGCCAGCAGCGTAGAATTCGTGGGGCAAGAGACCCAGTACTTC. Protein sequence: CASSVEFVGQETQYF.

In its sample, this clonotype was seen a few times. The chain is built from TRBV2 and TRBJ2-3; TRBD2 might be the D (6 bases). In germline, CDR1 is SNHLY, CDR2 FYNNEI. The CDR3 length is 13 residues. The V and J ends lost 0 bases and 8 bases respectively, with 9 bases between them. CDR3 nucleotide sequence: TGTGCCAGCAGTGAAGCGGACTACCGTACGCAGTATTTT. Its protein is CASSEADYRTQYF. Together with reference TRBV2 and TRBJ2-3, the CDR3 gives the full variable domain: EPEVTQTPSHQVTQMGQEVILRCVPISNHLYFYWYRQILGQKVEFLVSFYNNEISEKSEIFDDQFSVERPDGSNFTLKIRSTKLEDSAMYFCASSEADYRTQYFGPGTRLTVL.